Listed below are T cell receptor beta chains from one sample, sequenced in a study of cytomegalovirus exposure and HLA in healthy donors. Measured with immunoSEQ multiplex PCR; TCRdb has only the in-frame clones, and not every one. The table has about 160,000 clones, around four fifths seen once; the top ten hold approximately 2.3%. The specimen sequenced was PBMCs. Receptor source: a man younger than 40 in good health and CMV-seropositive. Both conserved end residues are part of each CDR3. The order of the fields is CDR3 protein, CDR3 DNA, clone size, D gene, J gene, V gene. The D gene is left open where the match is weak. Where a row states a size, it is once, few, many or the class of an expanded clone; other rows omit it.

CDR3 protein: CASSLETAYGYTF; CDR3 DNA: TGTGCCAGCAGCTTAGAGACAGCCTATGGCTACACCTTC; clone size: .; D gene: .; J gene: TRBJ1-2; V gene: TRBV11-2
CDR3 protein: CASSLGRGVNYGYTF; CDR3 DNA: TGTGCCAGCAGCTTAGGGCGGGGGGTTAACTATGGCTACACCTTC; clone size: .; D gene: .; J gene: TRBJ1-2; V gene: TRBV11-2
CDR3 protein: CGTGTERTQYF; CDR3 DNA: TGCGGCACAGGGACAGAGCGGACCCAGTACTTC; clone size: .; D gene: TRBD1; J gene: TRBJ2-5; V gene: TRBV20-1
CDR3 protein: CASSTQGPPQHF; CDR3 DNA: TGTGCCAGCAGCACACAGGGTCCGCCCCAGCATTTT; clone size: .; D gene: .; J gene: TRBJ1-5; V gene: TRBV7-2
CDR3 protein: CASIPTGNTEAFF; CDR3 DNA: TGTGCCAGCATCCCAACAGGGAACACTGAAGCTTTCTTT; clone size: .; D gene: .; J gene: TRBJ1-1; V gene: TRBV6-5
CDR3 protein: CASSSRTGWGYSNQPQHF; CDR3 DNA: TGTGCCAGCAGTTCTCGGACAGGGTGGGGATATAGCAATCAGCCCCAGCATTTT; clone size: once; D gene: TRBD1; J gene: TRBJ1-5; V gene: TRBV27
CDR3 protein: CASSQTVAITEAFF; CDR3 DNA: TGTGCCAGCAGCCAAACGGTAGCCATCACTGAAGCTTTCTTT; clone size: .; D gene: .; J gene: TRBJ1-1; V gene: TRBV14
CDR3 protein: CATSGDGQSGEAFF; CDR3 DNA: TGTGCCACCAGCGGGGACGGACAGTCTGGTGAAGCTTTCTTT; clone size: .; D gene: .; J gene: TRBJ1-1; V gene: TRBV15
CDR3 protein: CASSGGGGNQETQYF; CDR3 DNA: TGTGCCAGCTCAGGGGGAGGCGGTAACCAAGAGACCCAGTACTTC; clone size: .; D gene: .; J gene: TRBJ2-5; V gene: TRBV18
CDR3 protein: CASSPSVTDYEQYF; CDR3 DNA: TGTGCCAGCTCACCATCCGTGACAGACTACGAGCAGTACTTC; clone size: few; D gene: .; J gene: TRBJ2-7; V gene: TRBV18
CDR3 protein: CASRLQGFSYEQYF; CDR3 DNA: TGTGCCAGCAGGTTACAGGGTTTCTCCTACGAGCAGTACTTC; clone size: .; D gene: .; J gene: TRBJ2-7; V gene: TRBV27
CDR3 protein: CASTYRTGSGYTF; CDR3 DNA: TGTGCCAGTACCTATAGGACAGGGTCTGGCTACACCTTC; clone size: .; D gene: TRBD1; J gene: TRBJ1-2; V gene: TRBV19
CDR3 protein: CASSSNRGGLHKNTGELFF; CDR3 DNA: TGTGCCAGCAGCTCCAACCGGGGGGGCCTTCATAAGAACACCGGGGAGCTGTTTTTT; clone size: .; D gene: TRBD2; J gene: TRBJ2-2; V gene: TRBV7-9
CDR3 protein: CASSLGAVHEQFF; CDR3 DNA: TGTGCCAGCAGCTTAGGGGCCGTGCATGAGCAGTTCTTC; clone size: .; D gene: .; J gene: TRBJ2-1; V gene: TRBV11-1
CDR3 protein: CASSQEGRGTEAFF; CDR3 DNA: TGCGCCAGCAGCCAAGAGGGCAGGGGGACTGAAGCTTTCTTT; clone size: .; D gene: TRBD1; J gene: TRBJ1-1; V gene: TRBV4-3
CDR3 protein: CASSPPFGGDRGTGELFF; CDR3 DNA: TGTGCCAGCAGCCCCCCATTTGGGGGGGACAGGGGCACCGGGGAGCTGTTTTTT; clone size: .; D gene: TRBD1; J gene: TRBJ2-2; V gene: TRBV14
CDR3 protein: CASSRDKHNEQFF; CDR3 DNA: TGCGCCAGCAGCCGGGACAAACACAATGAGCAGTTCTTC; clone size: once; D gene: .; J gene: TRBJ2-1; V gene: TRBV5-1
CDR3 protein: CASRSPGGRDTGELFF; CDR3 DNA: TGTGCCAGCAGATCCCCAGGGGGCCGTGACACCGGGGAGCTGTTTTTT; clone size: .; D gene: TRBD1; J gene: TRBJ2-2; V gene: TRBV7-3
CDR3 protein: CASSPPGQGSGGRYSNQPQHF; CDR3 DNA: TGTGCCAGCAGCCCCCCCGGACAGGGATCAGGGGGCCGTTATAGCAATCAGCCCCAGCATTTT; clone size: .; D gene: TRBD1; J gene: TRBJ1-5; V gene: TRBV4-2
CDR3 protein: CATSRDPQASYEQYF; CDR3 DNA: TGTGCCACCAGCAGAGATCCCCAGGCCTCCTACGAGCAGTACTTC; clone size: .; D gene: .; J gene: TRBJ2-7; V gene: TRBV15
CDR3 protein: CASSLPDRGRDTDTQYF; CDR3 DNA: TGTGCCAGCAGCTTACCAGACAGGGGGCGGGACACAGATACGCAGTATTTT; clone size: .; D gene: TRBD1; J gene: TRBJ2-3; V gene: TRBV7-8
CDR3 protein: CASSQDAATGNTIYF; CDR3 DNA: TGCGCCAGCAGCCAAGATGCGGCAACTGGAAACACCATATATTTT; clone size: .; D gene: .; J gene: TRBJ1-3; V gene: TRBV4-1
CDR3 protein: CASSGRLGITYEQYF; CDR3 DNA: TGTGCCAGCAGCGGCCGGTTGGGCATTACCTACGAGCAGTACTTC; clone size: .; D gene: .; J gene: TRBJ2-7; V gene: TRBV21-1
CDR3 protein: CASSFGQGAGYGYTF; CDR3 DNA: TGTGCCAGCAGCTTCGGCCAGGGGGCAGGCTATGGCTACACCTTC; clone size: .; D gene: TRBD1; J gene: TRBJ1-2; V gene: TRBV7-9
CDR3 protein: CASSDKSGVSWGAGELFF; CDR3 DNA: TGTGCCAGCAGTGATAAAAGCGGGGTGTCTTGGGGCGCCGGGGAGCTGTTTTTT; clone size: .; D gene: TRBD2; J gene: TRBJ2-2; V gene: TRBV2
CDR3 protein: CASSYSTGDDYYGYTF; CDR3 DNA: TGTGCCAGCAGTTACTCGACAGGGGACGACTATTATGGCTACACCTTC; clone size: .; D gene: TRBD1; J gene: TRBJ1-2; V gene: TRBV6-5
CDR3 protein: CASSVDPLTGKLFF; CDR3 DNA: TGTGCCAGCAGCGTAGACCCCCTAACCGGGAAGCTGTTTTTT; clone size: .; D gene: .; J gene: TRBJ2-2; V gene: TRBV9
CDR3 protein: CASSESRAGGPYGYTF; CDR3 DNA: TGCGCCAGCAGTGAGTCGAGGGCAGGCGGCCCTTATGGCTACACCTTC; clone size: .; D gene: .; J gene: TRBJ1-2; V gene: TRBV10-1
CDR3 protein: CASSLNRQDSSYEQYF; CDR3 DNA: TGTGCCAGCAGCTTAAACCGACAGGACTCATCCTACGAGCAGTACTTC; clone size: .; D gene: .; J gene: TRBJ2-7; V gene: TRBV7-9
CDR3 protein: CASSYTAGGSGNTIYF; CDR3 DNA: TGTGCCAGCAGTTACACGGCAGGGGGTTCCGGAAACACCATATATTTT; clone size: .; D gene: TRBD1; J gene: TRBJ1-3; V gene: TRBV6-5
CDR3 protein: CASSLASTEAFF; CDR3 DNA: TGTGCCAGCAGCTTGGCGAGCACTGAAGCTTTCTTT; clone size: .; D gene: .; J gene: TRBJ1-1; V gene: TRBV5-6
CDR3 protein: CASSLSTQGEAFF; CDR3 DNA: TGTGCCAGCAGTTTATCGACGCAGGGGGAAGCTTTCTTT; clone size: .; D gene: .; J gene: TRBJ1-1; V gene: TRBV27